Listed below are T cell receptor beta chains from one sample, sequenced in a study of blood T cell repertoires in COVID-19. Sequencing was performed with immunoSEQ multiplex PCR; in TCRdb, only in-frame clones are kept and a portion is missing. The data show about 230,000 clones, over 75% seen once. Sequencing input: PBMCs or T cells enriched from blood (not recorded which). Every receptor here comes from a man aged 18 to 29 who had recovered from COVID-19. Both conserved end residues are part of each CDR3. The order of the fields is clone size, J gene, V gene, D gene, CDR3 protein, CDR3 DNA. A D gene is named only where the DNA matches it firmly. Clone size is not always given. Where it is, it says once, few, many or a class for expanded clones.

>.|TRBJ1-2|TRBV19|.
CASSPQGTKGGYTF
TGTGCCAGTAGTCCGCAGGGTACGAAGGGAGGCTACACCTTC
>.|TRBJ1-1|TRBV6-5|TRBD1
CASKEGAGGATFF
TGTGCCAGCAAGGAGGGTGCAGGGGGCGCGACTTTCTTT
>.|TRBJ2-2|TRBV2|.
CASSEIAVTGELFF
TGTGCCAGCAGTGAAATAGCGGTCACCGGGGAGCTGTTTTTT
>.|TRBJ2-7|TRBV11-2|.
CASSLEAAGTYEQYF
TGTGCCAGCAGCTTAGAGGCGGCGGGCACCTACGAGCAGTACTTC
>.|TRBJ2-7|TRBV7-9|TRBD2
CASSPTSGRAVEQYF
TGTGCCAGCAGCCCGACTAGCGGGAGGGCCGTCGAGCAGTACTTC
>.|TRBJ2-7|TRBV10-3|.
CAISDQDNPGEQYF
TGTGCCATCAGTGACCAGGACAACCCCGGGGAGCAGTACTTC
>once|TRBJ1-1|TRBV3-1/TRBV3-2|.
CASSQRYTEAFF
TGTGCCAGCAGCCAGAGGTACACTGAAGCTTTCTTT
>few|TRBJ2-7|TRBV4-1|TRBD1
CASSPFSTGNSYEQYF
TGCGCCAGCAGCCCATTTTCGACAGGGAACTCCTACGAGCAGTACTTC
>.|TRBJ2-7|TRBV28|TRBD2
CARLAGGPNEQYF
TGTGCCAGATTAGCGGGAGGGCCGAACGAGCAGTACTTC
>.|TRBJ2-5|TRBV5-1|TRBD2
CASSSSLGTSGGLETQYF
TGCGCCAGCAGCTCCTCCCTCGGAACTAGCGGGGGGCTGGAGACCCAGTACTTC
>.|TRBJ2-2|TRBV24-1|.
CATSDLGHPNTGELFF
TGTGCCACCAGTGATTTGGGGCATCCGAACACCGGGGAGCTGTTTTTT
>once|TRBJ2-1|TRBV3-1/TRBV3-2|.
CASSQERTIGEQFF
TGTGCCAGCAGCCAAGAAAGAACTATAGGTGAGCAGTTCTTC
>.|TRBJ2-7|TRBV5-6|TRBD1
CASRGTGGYEQYF
TGTGCCAGCAGAGGGACAGGGGGCTACGAGCAGTACTTC
>.|TRBJ2-3|TRBV2|.
CASRGQGSDTQYF
TGTGCCAGCAGGGGGCAGGGGTCAGATACGCAGTATTTT
>.|TRBJ1-1|TRBV30|.
CAWSVLSPNTEAFF
TGTGCCTGGAGTGTACTGTCCCCAAACACTGAAGCTTTCTTT
>.|TRBJ2-2|TRBV7-8|TRBD1
CASSHDRGSNTGELFF
TGTGCCAGCAGCCACGACAGGGGATCGAACACCGGGGAGCTGTTTTTT
>.|TRBJ2-2|TRBV10-1|TRBD2
CASSRMGLAGTGELFF
TGCGCCAGCAGTAGAATGGGACTAGCGGGCACCGGGGAGCTGTTTTTT
>.|TRBJ1-1|TRBV4-1|.
CASSQAGSGTEAFF
TGCGCCAGCAGCCAAGCGGGGAGCGGCACTGAAGCTTTCTTT
>.|TRBJ1-2|TRBV3-1/TRBV3-2|.
CASSQARGQGYTF
TGTGCCAGCAGCCAAGCCAGGGGTCAAGGCTACACCTTC
>.|TRBJ1-2|TRBV27|.
CASSTAPLTEGYTF
TGTGCCAGCAGTACTGCACCGCTCACAGAAGGCTACACCTTC
>.|TRBJ2-7|TRBV5-4|TRBD1
CASSKPGQGVGGSSYEQYF
TGTGCCAGCAGCAAGCCGGGACAGGGGGTCGGGGGAAGCTCCTACGAGCAGTACTTC
>.|TRBJ1-2|TRBV5-1|.
CASSLGAAGSNYGYTF
TGCGCCAGCAGCTTGGGGGCAGCCGGCTCCAACTATGGCTACACCTTC
>.|TRBJ2-7|TRBV2|.
CASRPGYEQYF
TGTGCCAGCAGGCCGGGGTACGAGCAGTACTTC
>.|TRBJ2-7|TRBV4-1|TRBD2
CASSQASGRLYYEQYF
TGCGCCAGCAGCCAAGCTAGCGGGAGGCTATACTACGAGCAGTACTTC
>.|TRBJ1-5|TRBV28|TRBD1
CASSLPRGANQPQHF
TGTGCCAGCAGTTTACCCAGGGGGGCCAATCAGCCCCAGCATTTT
>.|TRBJ2-1|TRBV11-3|.
CASSSLGSGRVAQFF
TGTGCCAGCAGCTCCCTGGGCAGCGGTAGAGTGGCGCAGTTCTTC
>.|TRBJ1-5|TRBV19|TRBD1
CASRPETGSLNQPQHF
TGTGCCAGCCGTCCCGAGACAGGGAGCCTCAATCAGCCCCAGCATTTT
>.|TRBJ2-2|TRBV6-5|.
CASSWDWANTGELFF
TGTGCCAGCAGTTGGGACTGGGCGAACACCGGGGAGCTGTTTTTT
>.|TRBJ2-1|TRBV3-1/TRBV3-2|.
CASSYDRGYNEQFF
TGTGCCAGCAGCTATGATAGGGGGTACAATGAGCAGTTCTTC
>.|TRBJ1-4|TRBV15|TRBD1
CATSRGEGQANEKLFF
TGTGCCACCAGCAGAGGTGAGGGACAGGCTAATGAAAAACTGTTTTTT
>.|TRBJ2-2|TRBV30|TRBD2
CAWRNSGGNTGELFF
TGTGCCTGGAGGAATAGCGGGGGGAACACCGGGGAGCTGTTTTTT